One and the same sample provided the 8 T cell receptor beta chains below, sequenced in a study of T cells after posttransplantation cyclophosphamide. Sequencing used immunoSEQ multiplex PCR; TCRdb keeps in-frame clones, though not all of them. This sample comprises about 39,000 clones, none seen once only. Sequencing input: PBMCs. These receptors were collected from a woman aged 45-60 years in good health and a related stem cell transplant donor.

This clone showed up many times. The CDR3 sequence is CATLYGGNSNQPQHF. CDR3 nucleotide sequence: TGTGCCACCCTTTACGGGGGGAATAGCAATCAGCCCCAGCATTTT. The J gene is TRBJ1-5, the V gene TRBV15; D might be TRBD1 (5 bases). The CDR3 consists of 15 residues. V was shortened by 8 bases and J by 0 bases, with 14 bases between the two germline ends. Germline V gene sequence: CDR1 LNHNV, CDR2 YYDKDF (reference sequence).

This clone showed up just a few times. The chain's CDR3 is CASSLGGAEYEQYF. DNA for the CDR3: TGTGCCAGCAGCTTGGGGGGAGCGGAGTACGAGCAGTACTTC. The chain couples TRBV5-6 to TRBJ2-5; a possible D gene is TRBD2 (5 bases). The end of the DNA is better explained by TRBJ2-7, so the J call may be wrong. CDR1 and CDR2 from the germline V gene are SGHDT and YYEEEE. This CDR3 contains 14 residues.

This clone was recorded many times. The CDR3 spells CASRQNGQYGYTF. CDR3 bases: TGCGCCAGCAGGCAAAACGGACAGTATGGCTACACCTTC. The chain carries TRBV10-2 and TRBJ1-2; perhaps TRBD1 as D (6 bases). The CDR3 totals 13 residues. Trimming removed 6 bases at V and 5 bases at J, with 13 bases between. Germline V gene data show CDR1 as WSHSY and CDR2 as SAAADI.

This clone appeared many times. The rearrangement links TRBV5-6 to TRBJ2-3, with TRBD1 matching over 9 bases. The germline V gene encodes CDR1 SGHDT and CDR2 YYEEEE. V lost 4 bases to trimming and J lost 6 bases; unmatched junction nucleotides: 9. The CDR3 has 15 amino acids. As DNA, the CDR3 is TGTGCCAGCAGCATACCGGGACAGGGCCGGGATACGCAGTATTTT. Residues: CASSIPGQGRDTQYF.

This clone was found many times. The chain links TRBV4-2 to TRBJ1-2; D is unclear. Germline V gene sequence: CDR1 LGHNA, CDR2 YNFKEQ. V was cut by 4 bases and J by 4 bases, with 19 bases left in between. The CDR3 consists of 16 residues. CDR3 nucleotides: TGTGCCAGCAGCCCGGATCCCCAGCCGCTAGGCTATGGCTACACCTTC. It is translated as CASSPDPQPLGYGYTF.

This clone was detected ten times or more. V gene TRBV5-6 combines with J gene TRBJ2-1, with D maybe TRBD2 (5 bases). The ends were cut back, 0 bases at V and 8 bases at J, with 15 bases in the middle. Germline V gives CDR1 SGHDT, CDR2 YYEEEE. The CDR3 contains 15 residues. CDR3 loop: CASSLGGSPPYEQFF. The CDR3 DNA sequence: TGTGCCAGCAGCTTGGGAGGGTCCCCCCCCTATGAGCAGTTCTTC.

In this sample, this clone turned up a few times. The gene calls are TRBV6-4 and TRBJ2-4; no reliable D call. The CDR3 loop spans 13 amino acids. Germline V gives CDR1 MRHNA, CDR2 SNTAGT. Deletions cut 4 bases from V and 6 bases from J, with 10 bases between. The DNA for the CDR3 is TGTGCCAGCAGTGTCACCGGCGGAAACATTCAGTACTTC. It is translated as CASSVTGGNIQYF.

The sample holds many counts of this clone. The rearrangement links TRBV6-1 to TRBJ2-1, with TRBD2 matching 8 bases. Germline assignment: CDR1 MNHNS and CDR2 SASEGT. CDR3 length: 17 amino acids. V lost 3 bases and J lost 5; bases outside the gene matches: 12. CDR3 in DNA: TGTGCCAGCAGTGATTTTACCGGGCGGGGGGCGAACAATGAGCAGTTCTTC. This codes for CASSDFTGRGANNEQFF.